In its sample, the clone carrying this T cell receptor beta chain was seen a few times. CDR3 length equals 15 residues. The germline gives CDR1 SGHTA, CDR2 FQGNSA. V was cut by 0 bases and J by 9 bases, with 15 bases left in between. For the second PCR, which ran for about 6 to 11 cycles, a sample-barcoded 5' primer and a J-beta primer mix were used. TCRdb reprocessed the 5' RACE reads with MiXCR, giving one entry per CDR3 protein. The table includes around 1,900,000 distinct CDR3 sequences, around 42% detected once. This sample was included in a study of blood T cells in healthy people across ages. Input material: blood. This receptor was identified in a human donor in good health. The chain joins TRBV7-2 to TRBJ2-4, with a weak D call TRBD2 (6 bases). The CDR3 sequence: CASSLARGRDGIQYF. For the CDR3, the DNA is TGTGCCAGCAGCTTAGCGCGGGGCAGGGACGGCATTCAGTACTTC.